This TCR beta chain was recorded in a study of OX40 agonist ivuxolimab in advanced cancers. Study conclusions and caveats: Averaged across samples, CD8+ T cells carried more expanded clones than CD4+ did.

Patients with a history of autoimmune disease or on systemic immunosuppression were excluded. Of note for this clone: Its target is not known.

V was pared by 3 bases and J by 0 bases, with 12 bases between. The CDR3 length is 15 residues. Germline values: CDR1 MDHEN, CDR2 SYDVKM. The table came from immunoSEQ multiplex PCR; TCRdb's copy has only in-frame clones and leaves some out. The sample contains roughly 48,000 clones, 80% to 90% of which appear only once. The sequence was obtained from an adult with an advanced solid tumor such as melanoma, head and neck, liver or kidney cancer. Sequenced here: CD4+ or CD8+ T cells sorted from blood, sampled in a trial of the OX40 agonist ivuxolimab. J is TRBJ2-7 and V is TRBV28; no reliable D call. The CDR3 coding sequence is TGTGCCAGCAGTTTGCCCAGTGCAAACTCCTACGAGCAGTACTTC. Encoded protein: CASSLPSANSYEQYF.